This TCR beta chain originates from a study of cytomegalovirus exposure and HLA in healthy donors. PCR involved 60 Vbeta and 13 Jbeta primers. Clones were read by immunoSEQ multiplex PCR, and TCRdb kept only the in-frame ones, dropping some. The top ten clones hold about 1.7% of a sample with around 140,000 clones, roughly four fifths of them seen once. Points on this clone: Its antigen is unidentified.

Donors had nominal health at sampling but likely had unrecorded immune exposures. Study findings and constraints: Across donors, sequencing depth was assumed by presence/absence analyses to be roughly uniform.

J lost 1 base, V lost 0 bases, and 4 bases had no gene match. The CDR3 has 17 residues. Germline V CDR1 and CDR2: SGDLS, YYNGEE. The chain carries TRBV9 and TRBJ1-1; the match to TRBD1 covers 12 bases. The clonotype was recovered from a female donor in good health and CMV-seronegative. The sequenced sample was PBMCs. The chain's CDR3 is CASSVGGGQGANTEAFF. The DNA of the CDR3 is TGTGCCAGCAGCGTAGGGGGGGGACAGGGGGCGAACACTGAAGCTTTCTTT.